This TCR beta chain was captured by sequencing in a study of Ad26.COV2.S vaccination and SARS-CoV-2 variants. Study in general: Once, or twice with 56 days between doses, Ad26.COV2.S was given intramuscularly.

Study observations and caveats: Participants given vaccine showed non-spike TCR breadth similar to that of placebo recipients. There was a possibility that the TCR breadth and depth analyses underestimated total T cell responses. Individuals receiving vaccine had higher spike-specific TCR breadth than placebo recipients did.

The treatment: approximately 18 received Ad26.COV2.S at low or high dose, single or two shots; a few received placebo; per-sample allocation not given. Samples were taken on day 63 after the first vaccine or placebo injection. The CDR3 is 14 amino acids. V lost 5 bases, J lost 1 base, and 9 bases lay in between. Germline CDR1 is MNHEY and CDR2 is SMNVEV (reference sequence). Turning to this clone: As yet, its antigen is unknown.

TCRdb's table, derived via immunoSEQ multiplex PCR, lists solely in-frame clones and lacks some. This table holds around 500,000 clones, roughly nine tenths found once. This chain links TRBV27 with TRBJ1-5; no firm D call. The input for sequencing was peripheral blood, taken in a trial of Ad26.COV2.S vaccine versus placebo. This clonotype was obtained from a person aged 18-65 years who received the Ad26.COV2.S COVID-19 vaccine or a placebo. The CDR3: CASSPLDSNQPQHF. The CDR3, as DNA: TGTGCCAGCAGTCCCCTGGACAGCAATCAGCCCCAGCATTTT.